This is a list of T cell receptor beta chains from one sample in a study of CD8 T cells in Susac syndrome. TCRdb re-analysed the immunoSEQ multiplex PCR reads in MiXCR, keeping a single row per CDR3 protein. Among about 300,000 distinct CDR3 sequences listed, over 75% were seen once. What was sequenced was CD8+ T cells from PBMCs. Every receptor here comes from a human donor with multiple sclerosis. Both conserved end residues are part of each CDR3. Fields, in order: D gene, clone size, J gene, V gene, CDR3 DNA, CDR3 protein. D genes are given only for firm matches. Clone size is stated in some rows and not others, as once, few, many or a class when expanded.

D gene: TRBD2
clone size: -
J gene: TRBJ2-3
V gene: TRBV2
CDR3 DNA: TGTGCCAGCAGTGGACTAGCGGGGACGGGGACCTCAGATACGCAGTATTTT
CDR3 protein: CASSGLAGTGTSDTQYF

D gene: -
clone size: -
J gene: TRBJ1-4
V gene: TRBV10-3
CDR3 DNA: TGTGCCATCAGTGAGGAGACAGGTCCTCATGAAAAACTGTTTTTT
CDR3 protein: CAISEETGPHEKLFF

D gene: -
clone size: once
J gene: TRBJ1-1
V gene: TRBV12-2
CDR3 DNA: TGTGCAAGTCGCCCAAGAGGAGGAATGGGGACTGAAGCTTTCTTT
CDR3 protein: CASRPRGGMGTEAFF

D gene: -
clone size: -
J gene: TRBJ2-3
V gene: TRBV5-4
CDR3 DNA: TGTGCCAGCAGCTTTAGACCTTTTAGCACAGATACGCAGTATTTT
CDR3 protein: CASSFRPFSTDTQYF

D gene: TRBD1
clone size: -
J gene: TRBJ1-5
V gene: TRBV6-1
CDR3 DNA: TGTGCCAGCAGCCCCGGGACAGGGATTCTTCAGCCCCAGCATTTT
CDR3 protein: CASSPGTGILQPQHF

D gene: -
clone size: -
J gene: TRBJ1-1
V gene: TRBV4-1
CDR3 DNA: TGCGCCAGCAGCCAAGATACGGGAGGAATGAACACTGAAGCTTTCTTT
CDR3 protein: CASSQDTGGMNTEAFF

D gene: TRBD1
clone size: -
J gene: TRBJ1-1
V gene: TRBV6-1
CDR3 DNA: TGTGCCAGCAGTGAAGAATGGCCCTGGACAGGAAGGACTGAAGCTTTCTTT
CDR3 protein: CASSEEWPWTGRTEAFF

D gene: TRBD2
clone size: -
J gene: TRBJ2-1
V gene: TRBV11-2
CDR3 DNA: TGTGCCAGCAGCTCCCCTATGATAGCGGGGTTGGGTAATGAGCAGTTCTTC
CDR3 protein: CASSSPMIAGLGNEQFF

D gene: -
clone size: -
J gene: TRBJ2-1
V gene: TRBV27
CDR3 DNA: TGTGCCAGCAGTGTCGGGACTGGCTCCCCGCATGAGCAGTTCTTC
CDR3 protein: CASSVGTGSPHEQFF

D gene: -
clone size: -
J gene: TRBJ2-5
V gene: TRBV7-8
CDR3 DNA: TGTGCCAGCAGCTTAGATCCCCGGCTTACAGGGAAAGAGACCCAGTACTTC
CDR3 protein: CASSLDPRLTGKETQYF

D gene: TRBD1
clone size: -
J gene: TRBJ1-4
V gene: TRBV4-1
CDR3 DNA: TGCGCCAGCAGCCAACCGGGACAGGGAAATGAAAAACTGTTTTTT
CDR3 protein: CASSQPGQGNEKLFF

D gene: -
clone size: few
J gene: TRBJ2-1
V gene: TRBV7-3
CDR3 DNA: TGTGCCAGCAGCTTAACGTCGGCGGGCCATCAGTTCTTC
CDR3 protein: CASSLTSAGHQFF

D gene: -
clone size: -
J gene: TRBJ1-1
V gene: TRBV9
CDR3 DNA: TGTGCCAGCAGCCCCTCCGGCTGGGCACTAGCTGCTGAAGCTTTCTTT
CDR3 protein: CASSPSGWALAAEAFF

D gene: -
clone size: -
J gene: TRBJ2-7
V gene: TRBV24-1
CDR3 DNA: TGTGCCACCAGTGATTCTTATAGCAACGAGCAGTACTTC
CDR3 protein: CATSDSYSNEQYF

D gene: TRBD2
clone size: -
J gene: TRBJ2-1
V gene: TRBV29-1
CDR3 DNA: TGCAGCGTCGAAGGGCTAGCGGGAGCGGACAATGAGCAGTTCTTC
CDR3 protein: CSVEGLAGADNEQFF

D gene: TRBD2
clone size: -
J gene: TRBJ2-2
V gene: TRBV4-3
CDR3 DNA: TGCGCCAGCAGCCAAGGATTGAGGACTAGCGGGACAAGACAAAGGCCCGGGGAGCTGTTTTTT
CDR3 protein: CASSQGLRTSGTRQRPGELFF

D gene: TRBD2
clone size: -
J gene: TRBJ2-7
V gene: TRBV6-2/TRBV6-3
CDR3 DNA: TGTGCCAGCAATCCACTAGCGGGCAGTTACGAGCAGTACTTC
CDR3 protein: CASNPLAGSYEQYF

D gene: -
clone size: -
J gene: TRBJ1-5
V gene: TRBV20-1
CDR3 DNA: TGCAGTGCTAGAGGGTGGGATCAGCCCCAGCATTTT
CDR3 protein: CSARGWDQPQHF

D gene: TRBD2
clone size: -
J gene: TRBJ2-1
V gene: TRBV6-2/TRBV6-3
CDR3 DNA: TGTGCCAGCGGTACGGGAGGATACAATGAGCAGTTCTTC
CDR3 protein: CASGTGGYNEQFF

D gene: TRBD2
clone size: -
J gene: TRBJ2-1
V gene: TRBV18
CDR3 DNA: TGTGCCAGCTCACAAGGGACTAGCGGGGGCCCCTACAATGAGCAGTTCTTC
CDR3 protein: CASSQGTSGGPYNEQFF

D gene: -
clone size: -
J gene: TRBJ1-4
V gene: TRBV4-2
CDR3 DNA: TGTGCCAGCAGCCGGGTGGGGGAAGGGAATGAAAAACTGTTTTTT
CDR3 protein: CASSRVGEGNEKLFF

D gene: TRBD2
clone size: -
J gene: TRBJ2-2
V gene: TRBV30
CDR3 DNA: TGTGCCTGGACCCTCGGACTAGCGGGGAACACCGGGGAGCTGTTTTTT
CDR3 protein: CAWTLGLAGNTGELFF

D gene: TRBD1
clone size: -
J gene: TRBJ2-5
V gene: TRBV27
CDR3 DNA: TGTGCCAGCAGACTGACAGGGGGAGCTCAGGAGACCCAGTACTTC
CDR3 protein: CASRLTGGAQETQYF

D gene: -
clone size: once
J gene: TRBJ2-7
V gene: TRBV9
CDR3 DNA: TGTGCCAGCAGCGAGAGGCTAGACTACTACGAGCAGTACTTC
CDR3 protein: CASSERLDYYEQYF

D gene: -
clone size: few
J gene: TRBJ1-5
V gene: TRBV23-1
CDR3 DNA: -
CDR3 protein: CASSQGKGEGAISPSIF

D gene: -
clone size: -
J gene: TRBJ2-1
V gene: TRBV7-8
CDR3 DNA: TGTGCCAGCAGCTCCCTCGGGGAAAGCTCCTACAATGAGCAGTTCTTC
CDR3 protein: CASSSLGESSYNEQFF

D gene: -
clone size: -
J gene: TRBJ2-3
V gene: TRBV15
CDR3 DNA: TGTGCCACCAGCAAAAGCTCCCTGGACATCTCCCCCAATCCGTTCACAGATACGCAGTATTTT
CDR3 protein: CATSKSSLDISPNPFTDTQYF

D gene: -
clone size: -
J gene: TRBJ1-1
V gene: TRBV7-9
CDR3 DNA: TGTGCCAGCCCCACGGACGGGGGAAAAACTGAAGCTTTCTTT
CDR3 protein: CASPTDGGKTEAFF

D gene: -
clone size: -
J gene: TRBJ2-5
V gene: TRBV6-2/TRBV6-3
CDR3 DNA: TGTGCCAGCAGTCTCTACCTAAAAGAGACCCAGTACTTC
CDR3 protein: CASSLYLKETQYF

D gene: TRBD2
clone size: -
J gene: TRBJ2-1
V gene: TRBV20-1
CDR3 DNA: TGCAGTGCTATCGGACTAGCGGGAGGCTCCTACAATGAGCAGTTCTTC
CDR3 protein: CSAIGLAGGSYNEQFF

D gene: TRBD1
clone size: -
J gene: TRBJ2-7
V gene: TRBV4-3
CDR3 DNA: TGCGCCAGCAGCCAGGTCCCGGGACAGGGCTCGGACGAGCAGTACTTC
CDR3 protein: CASSQVPGQGSDEQYF

D gene: TRBD1
clone size: -
J gene: TRBJ1-2
V gene: TRBV2
CDR3 DNA: TGTGCCAGCATGATCGCCGGGACAGCCAACTATGGCTACACCTTC
CDR3 protein: CASMIAGTANYGYTF